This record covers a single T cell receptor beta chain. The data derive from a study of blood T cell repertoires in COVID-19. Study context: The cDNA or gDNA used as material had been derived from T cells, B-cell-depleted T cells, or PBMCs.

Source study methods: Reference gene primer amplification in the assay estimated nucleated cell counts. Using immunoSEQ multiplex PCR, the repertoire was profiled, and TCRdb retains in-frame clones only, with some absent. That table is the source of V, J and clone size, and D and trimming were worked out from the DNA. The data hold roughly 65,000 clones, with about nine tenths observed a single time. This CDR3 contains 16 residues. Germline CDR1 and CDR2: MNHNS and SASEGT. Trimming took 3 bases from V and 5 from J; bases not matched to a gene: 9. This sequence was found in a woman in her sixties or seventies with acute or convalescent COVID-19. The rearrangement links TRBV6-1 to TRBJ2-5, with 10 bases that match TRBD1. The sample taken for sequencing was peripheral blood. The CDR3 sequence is CASSDPRDRGVETQYF. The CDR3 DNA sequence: TGTGCCAGCAGTGACCCTCGGGACAGGGGTGTGGAGACCCAGTACTTC.